This is a list of T cell receptor beta chains from one sample in a study of Graves' ophthalmopathy and Graves' hyperthyroidism. Each CDR3 protein is one row after TCRdb ran MiXCR on the multiplex PCR reads. The data hold around 600,000 distinct CDR3 sequences, with 35% to 50% observed a single time. Sequenced material: peripheral blood. Receptor source: an adult man with Graves' ophthalmopathy. Both conserved end residues are part of each CDR3. The D gene is left open where the match is weak. A row's size may be missing; if present it is once, few, many or a size class.

d_gene	v_gene	abundance	j_gene	len	CDR3nt	CDR3aa
-	TRBV7-2	many	TRBJ2-5	14	TGTGCCAGCAGCTTACAGGGAGGATCAGAGACCCAGTACTTC	CASSLQGGSETQYF
TRBD1	TRBV6-1	many	TRBJ1-1	13	TGTGCCAGTAGCAGGGGGCGCGCCACTGAAGCTTTCTTT	CASSRGRATEAFF
-	TRBV12-3/TRBV12-4	many	TRBJ1-5	16	TGTGCCAGCAGTGACAGAGAACCAGGGGTGGGGCAGCCCCAGCATTTT	CASSDREPGVGQPQHF
-	TRBV20-1	many	TRBJ2-5	13	TGCAGTGCTGGGCCCTCGGGGCAAGAGACCCAGTACTTC	CSAGPSGQETQYF
-	TRBV20-1	many	TRBJ2-5	12	TGCAGTGCTAGAACCGGTCAAGAGACCCAGTACTTC	CSARTGQETQYF
-	TRBV27	few	TRBJ1-3	13	TGTGCCAGCGGTTCGCAGTCTGGAAACACCATATATTTT	CASGSQSGNTIYF
TRBD1	TRBV7-3	-	TRBJ1-1	15	TGTGCCAGCAGCCAAGACAGGGGGCTGAGGACTGAAGCTTTCTTT	CASSQDRGLRTEAFF
-	TRBV6-5	few	TRBJ1-6	16	TGTGCCAGCAGCCCCACGGGTCCCTCCTATAATTCACCCCTCCACTTT	CASSPTGPSYNSPLHF
-	TRBV2	many	TRBJ1-1	15	TGTGCCAGCAGTGAAGTGGCACAAATGAACACTGAAGCTTTCTTT	CASSEVAQMNTEAFF
-	TRBV19	-	TRBJ2-3	11	TGTGCCAGTGGGGCCCGTGATACGCAGTATTTT	CASGARDTQYF
TRBD2	TRBV7-3	-	TRBJ2-1	15	TGTGCCAGCAGCTCGGGACTAGCGGGGGAACAAAAGCAGTTCTTC	CASSSGLAGEQKQFF
-	TRBV12-3/TRBV12-4	few	TRBJ2-2	16	TGTGCCAGCAGTTTGTACAGACCCTCGAACACCGGGGAGCTGTTTTTT	CASSLYRPSNTGELFF
-	TRBV4-3	-	TRBJ1-1	15	TGCGCCAGCAGCCAAGATGGCCGAGCGAGCACTGAAGCTTTCTTT	CASSQDGRASTEAFF
-	TRBV19	few	TRBJ1-4	14	TGTGCCAGTAGTATAGTTGTAAGAGATGAAAAACTGTTTTTT	CASSIVVRDEKLFF
TRBD2	TRBV25-1	-	TRBJ2-7	16	TGTGCCAGCAGCCAAGGTCTAGCGGGATCAGTCTACGAGCAGTACTTC	CASSQGLAGSVYEQYF
-	TRBV7-2	many	TRBJ2-5	15	TGTGCCAGCAGCTTATCCCGGGACGCCCCACCAAGGGAGTCCTTC	CASSLSRDAPPRESF
-	TRBV25-1	-	TRBJ1-6	14	TGTGCCAGCAGTGAATCGGGGGTGAATTCACCCCTCCACTTT	CASSESGVNSPLHF
-	TRBV7-6	many	TRBJ2-2	15	TGTGCCAGCAGCTTAAAGGTCGTGGACGCCGGGGAGCTGTTTTTT	CASSLKVVDAGELFF
-	TRBV20-1	many	TRBJ2-7	13	TGCAGTGCTAGTTTCTTGAGCTCCTACGAGCAGTACTTC	CSASFLSSYEQYF
-	TRBV2	many	TRBJ2-7	14	TGTGCCAGTCTGGGACCGAGCAAGGACTACGAGCAGTACTTC	CASLGPSKDYEQYF
-	TRBV4-2	many	TRBJ2-7	13	TGCGCCAGCAGCCAAGGGAGGACCTACGAGCAGTACTTC	CASSQGRTYEQYF
-	TRBV7-8	many	TRBJ2-6	15	TGTGCCAGCAGCCCCGGTACACCCGGGGCCAACGTCCTGACTTTC	CASSPGTPGANVLTF
-	TRBV7-9	-	TRBJ2-2	14	TGTGCCAGCAGCACGGGACACGACACCGGGGAGCTGTTTTTT	CASSTGHDTGELFF
-	TRBV7-2	few	TRBJ2-2	15	TGTGCCAGCAGCTCCCACAGGAGGGGGACCGGGGAGCTGTTTTTT	CASSSHRRGTGELFF
-	TRBV9	-	TRBJ2-7	15	TGTGCCAGCAGCGTAGGGGCAGGGAAAACCTACGAGCAGTACTTC	CASSVGAGKTYEQYF
-	TRBV7-8	many	TRBJ1-2	15	TGTGCCAGCAGCTCCCAGGTGGGGAGAGACTATGGCTACACCTTC	CASSSQVGRDYGYTF
TRBD2	TRBV20-1	-	TRBJ2-7	14	TGCAGTGCTAGAGTTCCTAGCGGGGGGCGGGAGCAGTACTTC	CSARVPSGGREQYF
-	TRBV11-2	few	TRBJ2-7	12	TGTGCCAGCAGCCAAGCGAACTACGAGCAGTACTTC	CASSQANYEQYF
-	TRBV20-1	-	TRBJ1-2	9	TGCAGTCCGTCGGGGGGCGCAACCTTC	CSPSGGATF
-	TRBV4-1	-	TRBJ1-1	15	TGCGCCAGCAGCCAAGATCGATGGGGGAACACTGAAGCTTTCTTT	CASSQDRWGNTEAFF
-	TRBV7-7	many	TRBJ2-5	14	TGTGCTAGCAGCGCAGGTGCTGGCTTAGGGACCCAGTACTTC	CASSAGAGLGTQYF
TRBD1	TRBV10-3	-	TRBJ1-1	14	TGTGCCATCAGGGTGGGGACAGGGCACACTGAAGCCTTCTTT	CAIRVGTGHTEAFF
TRBD2	TRBV7-6	-	TRBJ2-5	13	TGTGCCAGCAGCTTACTAAGCGGGACCCCAAGGCACTTC	CASSLLSGTPRHF
TRBD1	TRBV10-3	many	TRBJ2-7	14	TGTGCCATCAGGGAGACAGGGGCGAGCTACGAGCAGTACTTC	CAIRETGASYEQYF
TRBD1	TRBV7-9	many	TRBJ2-7	15	TGTGCCAGCAGCCAGGAGGCAGGGGGCTCCTACGAGCAGTACTTC	CASSQEAGGSYEQYF
TRBD1	TRBV20-1	-	TRBJ1-4	16	TGCAGTGCCCAACAGGGGGCCAGGGCAACTAATGAAAAACTGTTTTTT	CSAQQGARATNEKLFF
TRBD1	TRBV24-1	-	TRBJ1-5	16	TGTGCCACCAGTGATTTGCGGGACAGGGCGAATCAGCCCCAGCATTTT	CATSDLRDRANQPQHF
-	TRBV6-1	many	TRBJ2-7	12	TGTGCCAGCAGTATGGACAAATACGAGCAGTACTTC	CASSMDKYEQYF
-	TRBV29-1	once	TRBJ1-1	15	TGCAGCCAAGGGGCCGCAGGGGAAGGAAACACTGAAGCTTTCTTT	CSQGAAGEGNTEAFF
TRBD2	TRBV11-2	-	TRBJ2-7	16	TGTGCCAGCAGTGCCGGGACTAGCGAGAGCATCAACGAGCAGTACTTC	CASSAGTSESINEQYF
-	TRBV2	-	TRBJ2-6	12	TGCGCCAGCAGAGGTGGGGCCAACGTCCTGACTTTC	CASRGGANVLTF
-	TRBV14	few	TRBJ2-2	15	TGTGCCAGCAGCCGGGACAAATCGAACACCGGGGAGCTGTTTTTT	CASSRDKSNTGELFF
-	TRBV5-4	-	TRBJ2-3	14	TGTGCCAGCAGCTTGCGGGGGAACACAGATACGCAGTATTTT	CASSLRGNTDTQYF
TRBD1	TRBV7-2	many	TRBJ1-5	15	TGTGCCAGCAGCTTAGATGGACAGGGCAATCAGCCCCAGCATTTT	CASSLDGQGNQPQHF